This TCR beta chain was documented in a study of T cell changes during pregnancy in multiple sclerosis. Generated by immunoSEQ multiplex PCR, the TCRdb table keeps only in-frame clones and is missing some. This table has roughly 39,000 clones, about nine tenths appearing once. The CDR3 extends over 15 amino acids. Deletions cut 3 bases from V and 6 bases from J, with 15 bases between. Germline-derived CDR1 and CDR2 are SGHNT and YYREEE (reference sequence). This sequence originates from a female donor in good health, enrolled as a control in a pregnancy study. The sample here was CD4+ T cells from peripheral blood mononuclear cells, taken in the first trimester of pregnancy. This chain links TRBV5-4 with TRBJ1-4; D ambiguous. CDR3 sequence reads: CASSSGSSVDEKLFF. CDR3 DNA sequence: TGTGCCAGCAGCTCGGGTTCGTCTGTAGATGAAAAACTGTTTTTT.